These 7 T cell receptor beta chains originate from one sample sequenced in a study of blood T cells in healthy people across ages. The second PCR ran about 6 to 12 cycles with a sample-barcoded 5' primer and J-beta primers. TCRdb re-called the 5' RACE reads with MiXCR, one entry per CDR3 protein. The sample has under 2,000,000 distinct CDR3 sequences, roughly 50% seen once. The sequencing sample was made of blood. The receptors were gathered from a woman aged 40 to 50 in good health.

Only a few counts were recorded for this clonotype. The chain employs TRBV24-1 and TRBJ2-1; TRBD2 agrees at 11 bases. V shed 3 bases and J 4 bases; nucleotides not matched to a gene: 7. The germline V gene has CDR1 KGHDR and CDR2 SFDVKD. CDR3 size: 17 residues. The CDR3 bases are TGTGCCACCAGTGATACCCTACTAGCGGGGGCATACAATGAGCAGTTCTTC. Protein product: CATSDTLLAGAYNEQFF.

This clonotype turned up a few times. V and J are TRBV2 and TRBJ2-3, with D tentatively TRBD1 or TRBD2 (6 bases each). The CDR3 sequence is 16 residues long. Looked up from germline, CDR1 is SNHLY and CDR2 is FYNNEI. The V end was cut by 3 bases, the J end by 6 bases, with 19 bases between. CDR3 loop: CASSEASGAFTDTQYF. As DNA, the CDR3 is TGTGCCAGCAGTGAGGCGTCGGGGGCATTTACGGATACGCAGTATTTT. Drawing the rest from reference TRBV2 and TRBJ2-3, the complete variable domain is EPEVTQTPSHQVTQMGQEVILRCVPISNHLYFYWYRQILGQKVEFLVSFYNNEISEKSEIFDDQFSVERPDGSNFTLKIRSTKLEDSAMYFCASSEASGAFTDTQYFGPGTRLTVL.

This clonotype was detected only a few times. This chain uses TRBV6-2 or TRBV6-3 with TRBJ2-7, with TRBD1 as a possible D gene (6 bases). Trimming removed 7 bases at V and 3 bases at J, with 10 bases between. CDR3 length: 12 amino acids. Germline values: CDR1 MNHEY, CDR2 SVGEGT. The CDR3 is CASKGEIYEQYF. The CDR3 DNA reads TGTGCCAGCAAGGGGGAGATCTACGAGCAGTACTTC.

The genes are TRBV6-5 and TRBJ1-6; tentatively, D is TRBD1 (5 bases). Trimming cost V 5 bases and J 10 bases, with 12 bases left between them. This CDR3 contains 13 residues. Germline CDR1 is MNHEY and CDR2 is SVGAGI. Here the CDR3 DNA reads TGTGCCAGCAGTAGGGACGGGGCCTCACCCCTCCACTTT. Translation: CASSRDGASPLHF.

This clonotype showed up just a few times. The V and J genes are TRBV20-1 and TRBJ1-2, with 7 bases identical to TRBD1. Per germline, CDR1 DFQATT and CDR2 SNEGSKA (reference sequence). The CDR3 consists of 11 residues. After removal of 6 bases from V and 6 bases from J, the junction contained 4 bases not matched to a gene. In nucleotides, the CDR3 is TGCAGTGCCAACAGGGGTAATGGCTACACCTTC. Translated, it gives CSANRGNGYTF.

The chain joins TRBV28 to TRBJ1-4; no firm D call. Germline V gives CDR1 MDHEN, CDR2 SYDVKM. V was cut by 6 bases and J by 7 bases, with 9 bases left in between. This CDR3 is built from 12 residues. This CDR3 reads CASRQAGEKLFF. The CDR3 coding sequence is TGTGCCAGCAGGCAGGCGGGTGAAAAACTGTTTTTT.

This clonotype was counted between two and nine times. This rearrangement joins TRBV5-1 to TRBJ2-3; D is ambiguous. The CDR3 spans 12 residues. The V end was cut by 4 bases, the J end by 6 bases, with 9 bases between. Germline V lookup: CDR1 SGHRS, CDR2 YFSETQ. The CDR3 region has the DNA TGCGCCAGCAGCCAGAAGTGGGATACGCAGTATTTT. It is translated as CASSQKWDTQYF.